This T cell receptor (beta chain) was captured by sequencing in a study of CD8 T cells in ankylosing spondylitis. Study-level results: About 8 highly homologous variants made up a TCR beta motif, and this motif appeared characteristic of ankylosing spondylitis blood. Disease-linked clones reportedly concentrated significantly in matched ankylosing spondylitis synovial fluid. Disease-associated clonotypes exhibited CD8+ identity and were relatively infrequent in peripheral blood.

This clonotype was counted many times. Its antigen is not identified. One entry per CDR3 protein results from TCRdb running MiXCR on the 5' RACE reads. The sample carries about 510,000 distinct CDR3 sequences, about 5.4% recorded once. The source is a male donor with ankylosing spondylitis. The material sequenced was blood, either unsorted or a sorted T cell fraction (not recorded which).

The CDR3 reads CSATTGDYGYTF. CDR3 sequence (DNA): TGCAGTGCTACAACAGGGGATTATGGCTACACCTTC. V gene TRBV20-1 combines with J gene TRBJ1-2; 7 positions agree with TRBD1. Germline values: CDR1 DFQATT, CDR2 SNEGSKA (reference sequence). The CDR3 extends over 12 amino acids. With 4 bases clipped from V and 5 bases from J, the junction kept 4 bases outside the gene matches.